The T cell receptor beta chain described here comes from a study of blood T cell repertoires in COVID-19. Method: immunoSEQ multiplex PCR; TCRdb's copy keeps in-frame clones and lacks some. The repertoire includes about 260,000 clones, about nine tenths of them detected once, and 3.5% to 4.5% sits in the top ten. Per the germline V gene, CDR1 is SGHAT and CDR2 is FQNNGV. The V end lost 3 bases, the J end lost 2 bases, and 17 bases lay between the germline ends. The CDR3 has 16 amino acids. Sequenced input: peripheral blood. The rearrangement uses TRBV11-2 and TRBJ2-7; maybe TRBD1 (5 bases). This TCR was sampled from a man aged 55 to 70 who had recovered from COVID-19. The DNA of the CDR3 is TGTGCCAGCAGCTTGATGGGGCTTCTTCAGACCTACGAGCAGTACTTC. It specifies CASSLMGLLQTYEQYF.